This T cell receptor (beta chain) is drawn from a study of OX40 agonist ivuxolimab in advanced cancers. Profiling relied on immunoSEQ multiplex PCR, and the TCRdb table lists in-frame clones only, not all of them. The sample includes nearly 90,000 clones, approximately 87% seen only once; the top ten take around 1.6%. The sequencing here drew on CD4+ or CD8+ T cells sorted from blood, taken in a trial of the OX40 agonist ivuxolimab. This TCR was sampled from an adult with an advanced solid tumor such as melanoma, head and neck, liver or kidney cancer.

The CDR3 here is CASSPGLAGGRNEQFF. As DNA, the CDR3 is TGTGCCAGCTCACCGGGACTAGCGGGGGGGCGGAATGAGCAGTTCTTC. V gene TRBV18 combines with J gene TRBJ2-1, with 16 bases aligning to TRBD2. V shed 3 bases, J shed 7 bases, and the junction held 3 bases outside the gene matches. The CDR3 covers 16 residues. CDR1 KGHSH and CDR2 LQKENI come from the germline V gene.